This TCR beta chain was sequenced during a study of molecular identifiers for immune sequencing clone quantification. Overall study results and limits: Clones that exceeded 20 RNA copies held over 99% of effector molecules, yet under 1% in naive cells.

CDR1 and CDR2 from the germline V gene are SNHLY and FYNNEI. The junction had 10 bases not matched to a gene; V was cut back by 6 bases and J by 0 bases. There are 18 residues in the CDR3. The sample holds many counts of this clonotype. What it binds is unknown. TCRdb re-analysed the PCR reads in MiXCR, keeping a single row per CDR3 protein. The repertoire has 400,000 to 600,000 distinct CDR3 sequences, about a fifth of them found once; the top ten carry about 0.8%. The rearrangement joins TRBV2 to TRBJ2-3; 12 bases map to TRBD2. This sequence originates from a human donor in good health. Some libraries in this study had Jurkat cell RNA spiked in. The sequencing input was naive CD8+ T cells from blood, with Jurkat cell RNA spiked in. As to subset: FACS-sorted CD8+CD4-CCR7+CD45RA+ naive T cells. The chain's CDR3 is CASRSLAGGYLSTDTQYF. For the CDR3, the DNA is TGTGCCAGCAGGAGCCTAGCGGGAGGGTATCTCAGCACAGATACGCAGTATTTT.